One T cell receptor beta chain is described in this entry. Its matching antigen is unknown. Libraries were prepared by immunoSEQ multiplex PCR; TCRdb keeps only in-frame clonotypes and omits some of them. The table includes some 40,000 clones, around 90% detected once. Tissue processing of the graft released intraepithelial and lamina propria lymphocytes from it. The source of the sample is a study of graft-versus-host responses after intestinal transplantation. The CDR3 has 17 amino acids. Germline CDR1 is SQVTM and CDR2 is ANQGSEA. The V gene end was trimmed by 1 base and the J gene end by 4 bases; junction bases not matched to a gene: 11. Findings and limits, study-wide: Early HvG declines after transplant were associated with peak circulating GvH clone levels.

Sequencing used ileum tissue, obtained more than 200 days after intestinal transplant. The clonotype comes from a human patient who received an intestinal transplant, so some T cells may come from the graft donor. The V gene is TRBV29-1, the J gene TRBJ2-7; TRBD1 matches at 12 bases. CDR3 in DNA: TGCAGCGTTGAAGGGGTAAGCCCGGGACAGGGGGCTTACGAGCAGTACTTC. Amino acids: CSVEGVSPGQGAYEQYF.